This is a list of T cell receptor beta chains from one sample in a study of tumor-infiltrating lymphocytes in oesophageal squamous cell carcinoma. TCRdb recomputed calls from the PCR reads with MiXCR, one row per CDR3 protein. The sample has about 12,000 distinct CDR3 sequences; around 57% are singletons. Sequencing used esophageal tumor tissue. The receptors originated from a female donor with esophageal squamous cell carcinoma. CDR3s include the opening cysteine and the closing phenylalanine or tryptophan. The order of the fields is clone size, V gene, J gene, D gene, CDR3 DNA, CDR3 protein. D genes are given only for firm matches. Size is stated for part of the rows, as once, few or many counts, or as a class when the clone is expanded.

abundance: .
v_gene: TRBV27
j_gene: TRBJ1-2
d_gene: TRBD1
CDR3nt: TGTGCCAGCAGAAAGGGGACAGCCACCTATGGCTACACCTTC
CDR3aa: CASRKGTATYGYTF

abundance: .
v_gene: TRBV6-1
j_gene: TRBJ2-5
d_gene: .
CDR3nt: TGTGCCAGCAAGGAGGGGGCGAGCGAACAAGAGACCCAGTACTTC
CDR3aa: CASKEGASEQETQYF

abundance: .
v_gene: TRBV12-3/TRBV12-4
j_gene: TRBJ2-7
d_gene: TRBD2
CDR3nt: TGTGCCAGCAGCTATAGATACATAGCGGGAGACTACGAGCAGTACTTC
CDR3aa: CASSYRYIAGDYEQYF

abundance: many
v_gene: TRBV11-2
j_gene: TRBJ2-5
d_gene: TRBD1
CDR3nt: TGTGCCAGCAGCTTAGGTGTGACAGGGGGCTCGGTGGGATTC
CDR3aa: CASSLGVTGGSVGF

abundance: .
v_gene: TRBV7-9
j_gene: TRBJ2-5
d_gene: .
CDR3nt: TGTGCCAGCAGCCGACTAGGGAGAAAAGAGACCCAGTACTTC
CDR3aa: CASSRLGRKETQYF

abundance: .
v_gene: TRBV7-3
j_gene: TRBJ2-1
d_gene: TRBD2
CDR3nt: TGTGCCAGCAGCTTAACGGGGCGGACTAGCGGGATCGATGAGCAGTTCTTC
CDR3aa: CASSLTGRTSGIDEQFF

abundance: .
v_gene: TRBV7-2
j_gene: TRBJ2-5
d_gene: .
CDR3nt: TGTGCCAGCAGCTTAGAGAACACAGTAAGGTACAATGAGCAGTACTTC
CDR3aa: CASSLENTVRYNEQYF

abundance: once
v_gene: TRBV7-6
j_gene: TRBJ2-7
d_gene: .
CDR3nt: TGTGCCAGCAGCTTAAGTGGGCAGGGCAATGAGCAGTACTTC
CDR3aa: CASSLSGQGNEQYF

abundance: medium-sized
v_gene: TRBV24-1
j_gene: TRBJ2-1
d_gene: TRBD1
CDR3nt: TGTGCCACCAGTGAACCGGACAGGGGCCTCTACAATGAGCAGTTCTTC
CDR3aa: CATSEPDRGLYNEQFF

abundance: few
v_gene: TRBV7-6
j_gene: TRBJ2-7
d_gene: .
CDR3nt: TGTGCTAGCAGCCCTATACTAGACGGCTACGAGCAGTACTTC
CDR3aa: CASSPILDGYEQYF

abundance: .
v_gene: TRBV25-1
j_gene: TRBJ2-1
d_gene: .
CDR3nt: TGTGCCAGCAGTGCGGCGAGGAGGAGTTACAATGAGCAGTTCTTC
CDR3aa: CASSAARRSYNEQFF

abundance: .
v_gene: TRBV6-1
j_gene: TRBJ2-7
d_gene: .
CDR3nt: TGTGCCAGCAGTACCTACCAGGGCTACGAGCAGTACTTC
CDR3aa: CASSTYQGYEQYF

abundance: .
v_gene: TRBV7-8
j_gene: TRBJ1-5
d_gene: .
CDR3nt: TGTGCCAGCAGCCTAGATGGGGGATATCAGCCCCAGCATTTT
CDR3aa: CASSLDGGYQPQHF

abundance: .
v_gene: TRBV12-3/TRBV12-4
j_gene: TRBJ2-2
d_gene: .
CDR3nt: TGTGCCAGCAGCCCGACCCCAGCAGGAACCGGGGAGCTGTTTTTT
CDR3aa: CASSPTPAGTGELFF

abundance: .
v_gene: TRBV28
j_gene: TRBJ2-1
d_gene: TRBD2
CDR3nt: TGTGCCAGCAGTTTCCCCGGGACTAGCGGATACTCCTACAATGAGCAGTTCTTC
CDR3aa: CASSFPGTSGYSYNEQFF

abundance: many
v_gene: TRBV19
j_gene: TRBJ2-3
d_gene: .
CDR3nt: TGTGCCAGTAGTTTAAGCGGACACACAGATACGCAGTATTTT
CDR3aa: CASSLSGHTDTQYF

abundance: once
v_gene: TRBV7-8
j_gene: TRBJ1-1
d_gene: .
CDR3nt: TGTGCCAGCAGCCCTGAAGGGCAGAACAGGCCTCGGGCTGAAGCTTTCTTT
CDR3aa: CASSPEGQNRPRAEAFF

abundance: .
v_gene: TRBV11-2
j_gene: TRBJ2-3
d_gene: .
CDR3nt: TGTGCCAGCAGCCCCCTTTTGTGGGGGGGCTTGGATACGCAGTATTTT
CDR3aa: CASSPLLWGGLDTQYF

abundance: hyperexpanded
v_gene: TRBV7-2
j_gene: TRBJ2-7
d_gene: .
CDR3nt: TGTGCCAGCACCCGATCAAGGACCTACGAGCAGTACTTC
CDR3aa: CASTRSRTYEQYF

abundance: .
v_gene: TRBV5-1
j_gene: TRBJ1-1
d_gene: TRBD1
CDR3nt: TGCGCCAGCAGCCCCCGACAGGGAAGGGTCAGCACTGAAGCTTTCTTT
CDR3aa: CASSPRQGRVSTEAFF

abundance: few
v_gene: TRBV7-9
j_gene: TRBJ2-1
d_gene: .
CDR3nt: TGTGCCAGCAGCCCGAAGGCCAACGGAAATGAGCAGTTCTTC
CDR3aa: CASSPKANGNEQFF

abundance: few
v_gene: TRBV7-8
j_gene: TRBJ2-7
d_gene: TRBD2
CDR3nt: TGTGCCAGCAGCACCCAAAGCGGGAGTTACGAGCAGTACTTC
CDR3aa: CASSTQSGSYEQYF

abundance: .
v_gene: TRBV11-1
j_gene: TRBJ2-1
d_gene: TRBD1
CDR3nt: TGTGCCAGCAGCTTAGGGTCGGGACAGGGTATTTACAATGAGCAGTTCTTC
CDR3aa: CASSLGSGQGIYNEQFF

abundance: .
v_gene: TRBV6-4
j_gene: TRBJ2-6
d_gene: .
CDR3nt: TGTGCCAGCATTTCTTGGCCACCCCTCCACTTC
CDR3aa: CASISWPPLHF

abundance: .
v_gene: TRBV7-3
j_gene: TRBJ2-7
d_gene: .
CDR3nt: TGTGCCAGCAGCCCCTTGGGGTCCTACGAGCAGTACTTC
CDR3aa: CASSPLGSYEQYF

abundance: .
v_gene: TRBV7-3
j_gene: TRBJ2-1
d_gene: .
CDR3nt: TGTGCCAGCAGCTTAAAAGCAAACAATAAGCAGTTCTTC
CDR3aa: CASSLKANNKQFF

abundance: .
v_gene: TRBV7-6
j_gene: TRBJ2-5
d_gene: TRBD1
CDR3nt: TGTGCCAGCAGTCGCCCGGGACAGGGAGAGCAGTACTTC
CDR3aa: CASSRPGQGEQYF

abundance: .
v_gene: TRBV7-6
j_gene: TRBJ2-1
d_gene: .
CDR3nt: TGTGCCAGCAGCTTAGCTTTCCGTCGTAGCGACAATGAGCAGTTCTTC
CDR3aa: CASSLAFRRSDNEQFF

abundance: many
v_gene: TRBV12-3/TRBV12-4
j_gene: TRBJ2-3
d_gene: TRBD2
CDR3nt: TGTGCCAGCAGTCCTAGCGGGAGGAAGACAGATACGCAGTATTTT
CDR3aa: CASSPSGRKTDTQYF

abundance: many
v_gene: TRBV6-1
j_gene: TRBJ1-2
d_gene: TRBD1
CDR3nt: TGTGCTACCGTGGAGTCAGGGGGCGGCTATGGCTACACCTTC
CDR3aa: CATVESGGGYGYTF

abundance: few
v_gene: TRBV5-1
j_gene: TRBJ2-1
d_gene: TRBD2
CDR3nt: TGCGCCAGCAGCTGGGGGACTAGCGGGTTGAATGAGCAGTTCTTC
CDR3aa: CASSWGTSGLNEQFF

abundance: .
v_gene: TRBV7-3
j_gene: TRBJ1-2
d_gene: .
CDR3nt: TGTGCCAGCAGCTTACTTCGGACGGGGAGTTATGGCTACACCTTC
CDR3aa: CASSLLRTGSYGYTF